The source of this T cell receptor (beta chain) is a study of T cell repertoires in cytomegalovirus infection. Study-wide points: CMV-specific HLA-C-restricted TCR beta clonotypes dominated the ex vivo response.

One entry per CDR3 protein, called by TCRdb with MiXCR from the reads. The sample yields 450,000 to 650,000 distinct CDR3 sequences, roughly 43% seen once. The germline CDR1 and CDR2 sequences are SGHRS and YFSETQ. The CDR3 is 14 residues long. The germline V and J ends were trimmed by 3 bases and 8 bases, with 15 bases remaining between them. For this clonotype: Its antigen is unknown.

The rearrangement uses TRBV5-1 and TRBJ1-5; D unclear. Sequenced here: cultured PBMCs, sampled from culture after CMV antigen stimulation. This receptor was taken from a human donor in good health (CMV status not recorded). Some clones in this sample may be carry-over from other donors' samples. In DNA form, the CDR3 reads TGCGCCAGCAGCTCCCGAGGGCTTGGGGAGCCCCAGCATTTT. The encoded protein is CASSSRGLGEPQHF. The full variable domain, with the rest looked up from reference TRBV5-1 and TRBJ1-5, is KAGVTQTPRYLIKTRGQQVTLSCSPISGHRSVSWYQQTPGQGLQFLFEYFSETQRNKGNFPGRFSGRQFSNSRSEMNVSTLELGDSALYLCASSSRGLGEPQHFGDGTRLSIL.